Below, 8 T cell receptor beta chains from the same sample are listed, as sequenced in a study of OX40 agonist ivuxolimab in advanced cancers. Sequencing used immunoSEQ multiplex PCR; TCRdb keeps in-frame clones, though not all of them. The sample yields tens of thousands of clones, 80% to 95% seen once. The sequencing used CD4+ or CD8+ T cells sorted from blood, collected in a trial of the OX40 agonist ivuxolimab. Source of these receptors: an adult with an advanced solid tumor such as melanoma, head and neck, liver or kidney cancer.

The chain combines TRBV9 with TRBJ2-3, with 9 bases aligning to TRBD2. The germline CDR1 and CDR2 sequences are SGDLS and YYNGEE. V trimming: 0 bases; J trimming: 6 bases; junction bases outside the gene matches: 5. CDR3 length: 15 amino acids. CDR3 sequence reads: CASSVVGGRVDTQYF. The CDR3 DNA is TGTGCCAGCAGCGTAGTGGGCGGGAGGGTTGATACGCAGTATTTT. The whole variable domain, remainder taken from reference TRBV9 and TRBJ2-3, is DSGVTQTPKHLITATGQRVTLRCSPRSGDLSVYWYQQSLDQGLQFLIQYYNGEERAKGNILERFSAQQFPDLHSELNLSSLELGDSALYFCASSVVGGRVDTQYFGPGTRLTVL.

The table lists this clone with a count of one. The chain combines TRBV11-2 with TRBJ2-5; TRBD1 agrees at 9 bases. The CDR3 length is 14 residues. Germline V gives CDR1 SGHAT, CDR2 FQNNGV. Trimming cost V 4 bases and J 5 bases; bases outside gene matches: 5. Written as DNA, the CDR3 is TGTGCCAGCAGCTCCCAACAGGGGGCTGAGACCCAGTACTTC. This gives the protein CASSSQQGAETQYF.

The chain recombines TRBV19 with TRBJ1-5; 9 nucleotides match TRBD1. V was pared by 5 bases and J by 3 bases, with 5 bases of the junction left unmatched. CDR1 and CDR2 from the germline V gene are LNHDA and SQIVND (reference sequence). The CDR3 loop spans 15 amino acids. The CDR3 sequence: CASSYDRGNNQPQHF. The CDR3 nucleotides are TGTGCCAGTAGTTACGACAGGGGGAACAATCAGCCCCAGCATTTT.

The V gene is TRBV19, the J gene TRBJ2-7; D might be TRBD2 (5 bases). From germline, CDR1 is LNHDA and CDR2 SQIVND (reference sequence). The CDR3 is 14 residues long. Between the trimmed V and J ends, which lost 5 bases and 2 bases, there was a span of 13 bases. The chain's CDR3 is CASSLGEGTYEQYF. As DNA, the CDR3 is TGTGCCAGTAGTCTCGGTGAGGGCACCTACGAGCAGTACTTC.

V is TRBV6-5 and J is TRBJ1-4, with TRBD1 identical over 9 bases. Per the germline V gene, CDR1 is MNHEY and CDR2 is SVGAGI. Losses at the gene ends were 0 bases for V and 7 bases for J; bases not matched to a gene: 3. CDR3 length equals 15 residues. CDR3 sequence: CASSYSGQGVEKLFF. CDR3 coding DNA: TGTGCCAGCAGTTACTCGGGACAGGGCGTTGAAAAACTGTTTTTT.

J is TRBJ2-4 and V is TRBV9; 10 bases match TRBD1. The CDR3 runs to 16 residues. The ends lost 0 bases at V and 0 bases at J; junction bases unmatched: 0. Germline V lookup: CDR1 SGDLS, CDR2 YYNGEE. The CDR3 is CASSVGQGAAKNIQYF. The CDR3 nucleotides are TGTGCCAGCAGCGTAGGACAGGGGGCAGCCAAAAACATTCAGTACTTC.

V usage is TRBV2 and J usage is TRBJ2-3, with TRBD2 matching 7 bases. Germline V gene data show CDR1 as SNHLY and CDR2 as FYNNEI. The CDR3 runs 13 residues. V was clipped by 7 bases and J by 6 bases; unmatched bases: 7. The CDR3: CASMGGGEDTQYF. The CDR3 coding sequence is TGTGCCAGCATGGGGGGAGGGGAGGATACGCAGTATTTT.

The sample holds one count of this clone. The V gene is TRBV10-2, the J gene TRBJ2-1; 11 bases map to TRBD2. The CDR3 is 16 residues long. The J segment lost 9 bases and the V segment lost 6 bases, leaving 13 bases of the junction unmatched. Germline CDR1 WSHSY, CDR2 SAAADI. The chain's CDR3 is CASSHVLAGGRSEQFF. As DNA, the CDR3 is TGCGCCAGCAGCCACGTCCTAGCGGGAGGACGGAGTGAGCAGTTCTTC.